This TCR beta chain was sequenced in a study of cytomegalovirus exposure and HLA in healthy donors. These donors were members of the approximately 120-subject validation cohort, a group separate from the roughly 670-subject first cohort. Profiled with immunoSEQ multiplex PCR; TCRdb holds only in-frame clones, not every one. The data hold some 150,000 clones, with 87% observed a single time. The germline V gene encodes CDR1 MDHEN and CDR2 SYDVKM. V lost 5 bases, J lost 6 bases, and 3 bases stayed unmatched. The CDR3 covers 13 residues. Input material: PBMCs. The chain uses TRBV28 and TRBJ1-2; 10 positions match TRBD1. The sequence was collected from a man in his late teens or twenties in good health and CMV-seropositive. The chain's CDR3 is CASSHGTGDGYTF. CDR3 DNA sequence: TGTGCCAGCAGTCACGGGACAGGGGATGGCTACACCTTC.